This T cell receptor beta chain comes out of a study of shared clonotypes between healthy human individuals. Study findings and constraints: On the whole, naive subsets had larger estimated richness than memory subsets had. Clonotypes which were not shared had lower generation probabilities than clonotypes that all four donors shared.

This CDR3 is 15 amino acids long. CDR1 and CDR2 from the germline V gene are SGHTA and FQGNSA. Germline trimming cut 11 bases from V and 3 bases from J; bases unmatched to any gene: 14. In the case of this clone: Its antigen is unknown.

Generated by immunoSEQ multiplex PCR, the TCRdb table keeps only in-frame clones and is missing some. Of roughly 2.5 million clones detected, roughly 92% appear once; the ten largest clones hold over 0.12%. The chain uses TRBV7-2 and TRBJ2-3; 7 bases match TRBD2. The TCR comes from a man between 18 and 29 years old in good health. The sequenced material came from naive CD4+ T cells sorted from blood. Subset noted: CD45RA+ positively selected. CDR3 nucleotides: TGTGCCGGCACCTCAGCCTGGCGGGGGACAGATACGCAGTATTTT. It translates to CAGTSAWRGTDTQYF.